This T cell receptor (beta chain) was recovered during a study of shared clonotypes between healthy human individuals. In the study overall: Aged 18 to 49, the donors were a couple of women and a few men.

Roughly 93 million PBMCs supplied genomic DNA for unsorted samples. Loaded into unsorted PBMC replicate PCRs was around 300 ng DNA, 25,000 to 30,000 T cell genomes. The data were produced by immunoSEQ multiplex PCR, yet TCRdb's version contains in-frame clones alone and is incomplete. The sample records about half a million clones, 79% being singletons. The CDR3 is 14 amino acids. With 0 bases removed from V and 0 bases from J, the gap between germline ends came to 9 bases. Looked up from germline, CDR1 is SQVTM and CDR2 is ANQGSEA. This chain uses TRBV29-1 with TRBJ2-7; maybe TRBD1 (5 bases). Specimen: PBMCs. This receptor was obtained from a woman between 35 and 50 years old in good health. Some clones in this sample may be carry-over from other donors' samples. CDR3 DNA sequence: TGCAGCGTTGAAGATAAAGGACACTCCTACGAGCAGTACTTC. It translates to CSVEDKGHSYEQYF.